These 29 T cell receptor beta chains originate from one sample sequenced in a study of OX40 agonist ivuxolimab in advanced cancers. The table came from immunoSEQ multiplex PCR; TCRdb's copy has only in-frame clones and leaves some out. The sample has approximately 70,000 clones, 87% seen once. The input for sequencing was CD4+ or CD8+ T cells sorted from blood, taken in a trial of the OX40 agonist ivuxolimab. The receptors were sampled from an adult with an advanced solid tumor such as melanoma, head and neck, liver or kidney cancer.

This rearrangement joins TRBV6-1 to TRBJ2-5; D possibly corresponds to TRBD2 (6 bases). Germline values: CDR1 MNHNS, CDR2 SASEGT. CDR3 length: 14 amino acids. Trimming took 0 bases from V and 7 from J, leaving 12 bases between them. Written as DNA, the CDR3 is TGTGCCAGCAGTGAAGCGCGGGGTACGGGGACCCAGTACTTC. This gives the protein CASSEARGTGTQYF.

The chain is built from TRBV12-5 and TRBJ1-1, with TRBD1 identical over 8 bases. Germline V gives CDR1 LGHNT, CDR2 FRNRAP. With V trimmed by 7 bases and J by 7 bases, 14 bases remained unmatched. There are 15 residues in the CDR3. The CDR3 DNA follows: TGTGCTAGTGCCGATTCCTCCAGGGGGCGAATTGAAGCTTTCTTT. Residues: CASADSSRGRIEAFF.

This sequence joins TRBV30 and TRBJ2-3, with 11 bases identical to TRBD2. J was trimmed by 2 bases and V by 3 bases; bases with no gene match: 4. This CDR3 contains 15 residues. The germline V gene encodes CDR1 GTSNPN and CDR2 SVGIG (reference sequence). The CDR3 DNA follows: TGTGCCTGGAGGGGGACTAGCGGATACACAGATACGCAGTATTTT. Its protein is CAWRGTSGYTDTQYF.

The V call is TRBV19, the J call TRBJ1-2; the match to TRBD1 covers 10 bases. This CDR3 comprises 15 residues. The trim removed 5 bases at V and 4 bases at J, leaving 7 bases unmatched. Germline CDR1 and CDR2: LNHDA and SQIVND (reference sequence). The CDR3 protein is CASSSRDRGLYGYTF. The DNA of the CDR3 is TGTGCCAGTAGTTCCCGGGACAGGGGACTCTATGGCTACACCTTC.

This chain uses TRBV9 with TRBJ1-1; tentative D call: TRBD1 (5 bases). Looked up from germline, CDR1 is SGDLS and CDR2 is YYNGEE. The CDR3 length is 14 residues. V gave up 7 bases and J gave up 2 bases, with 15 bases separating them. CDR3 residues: CASGAEFINTEAFF. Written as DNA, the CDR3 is TGTGCCAGCGGGGCGGAGTTCATTAACACTGAAGCTTTCTTT.

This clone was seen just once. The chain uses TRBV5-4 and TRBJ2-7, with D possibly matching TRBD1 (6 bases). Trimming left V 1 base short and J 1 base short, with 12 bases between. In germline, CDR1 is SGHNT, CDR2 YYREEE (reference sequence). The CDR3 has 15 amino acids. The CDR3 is CASSLTGLRSYEQYF. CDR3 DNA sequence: TGTGCCAGCAGCTTGACAGGGCTTAGATCCTACGAGCAGTACTTC.

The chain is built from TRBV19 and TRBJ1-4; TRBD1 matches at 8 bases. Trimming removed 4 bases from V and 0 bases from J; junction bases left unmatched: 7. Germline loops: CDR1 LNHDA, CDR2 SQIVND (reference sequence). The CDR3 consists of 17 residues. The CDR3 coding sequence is TGTGCCAGTAGTACCGGACAGGGTTTCGCAACTAATGAAAAACTGTTTTTT. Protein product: CASSTGQGFATNEKLFF. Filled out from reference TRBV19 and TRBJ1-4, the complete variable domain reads DGGITQSPKYLFRKEGQNVTLSCEQNLNHDAMYWYRQDPGQGLRLIYYSQIVNDFQKGDIAEGYSVSREKKESFPLTVTSAQKNPTAFYLCASSTGQGFATNEKLFFGSGTQLSVL.

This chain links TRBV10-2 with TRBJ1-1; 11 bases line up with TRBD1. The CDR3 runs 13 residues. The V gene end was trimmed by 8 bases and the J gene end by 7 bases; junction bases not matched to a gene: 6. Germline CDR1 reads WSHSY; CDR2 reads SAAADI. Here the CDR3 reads CASRRTGGFEAFF. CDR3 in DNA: TGCGCCAGCCGACGGACAGGGGGCTTTGAAGCTTTCTTT.

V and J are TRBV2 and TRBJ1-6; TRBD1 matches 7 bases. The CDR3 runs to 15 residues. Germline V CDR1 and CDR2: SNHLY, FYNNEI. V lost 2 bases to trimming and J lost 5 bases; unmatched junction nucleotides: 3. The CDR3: CASSERTGDNSPLHF. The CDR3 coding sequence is TGTGCCAGCAGTGAAAGGACAGGCGATAATTCACCCCTCCACTTT.

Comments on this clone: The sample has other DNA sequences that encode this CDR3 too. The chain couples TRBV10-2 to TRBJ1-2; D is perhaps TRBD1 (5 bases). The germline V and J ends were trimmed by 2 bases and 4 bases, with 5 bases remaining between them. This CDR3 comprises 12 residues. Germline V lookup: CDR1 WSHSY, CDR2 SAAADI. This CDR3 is CASSEGGYGYTF. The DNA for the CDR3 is TGCGCCAGCAGTGAGGGGGGCTATGGCTACACCTTC.

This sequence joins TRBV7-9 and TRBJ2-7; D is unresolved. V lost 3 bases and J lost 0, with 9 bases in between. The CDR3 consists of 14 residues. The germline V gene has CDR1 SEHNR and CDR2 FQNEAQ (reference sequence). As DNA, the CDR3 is TGTGCCAGCAGCTTTAAGGTAGCCTCCTACGAGCAGTACTTC. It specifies CASSFKVASYEQYF.

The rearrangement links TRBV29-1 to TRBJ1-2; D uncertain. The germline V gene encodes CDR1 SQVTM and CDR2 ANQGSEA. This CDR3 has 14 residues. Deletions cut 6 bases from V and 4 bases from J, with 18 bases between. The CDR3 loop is CSVASLDGPYGYTF. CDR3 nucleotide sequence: TGCAGCGTAGCATCCTTAGATGGTCCCTATGGCTACACCTTC.

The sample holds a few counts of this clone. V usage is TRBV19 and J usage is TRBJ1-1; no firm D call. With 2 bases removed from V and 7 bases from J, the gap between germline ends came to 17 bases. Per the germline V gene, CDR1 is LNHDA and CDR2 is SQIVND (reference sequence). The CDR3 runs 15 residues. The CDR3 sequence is CASSIRAPLTHEAFF. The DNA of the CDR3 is TGTGCCAGTAGTATACGGGCCCCTCTGACGCATGAAGCTTTCTTT.

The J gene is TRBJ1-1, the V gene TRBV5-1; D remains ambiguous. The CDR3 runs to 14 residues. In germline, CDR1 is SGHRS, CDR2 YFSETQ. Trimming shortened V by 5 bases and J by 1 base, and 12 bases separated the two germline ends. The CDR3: CASRGGAGNTEAFF. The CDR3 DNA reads TGCGCCAGCAGGGGAGGCGCGGGGAACACTGAAGCTTTCTTT.

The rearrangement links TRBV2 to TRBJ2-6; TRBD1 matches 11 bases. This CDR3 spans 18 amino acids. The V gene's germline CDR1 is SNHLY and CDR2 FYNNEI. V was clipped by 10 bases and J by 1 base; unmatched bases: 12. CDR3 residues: CAIQPWGQGGSGANVLTF. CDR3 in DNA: TGTGCCATACAGCCTTGGGGACAGGGGGGATCTGGGGCCAACGTCCTGACTTTC.

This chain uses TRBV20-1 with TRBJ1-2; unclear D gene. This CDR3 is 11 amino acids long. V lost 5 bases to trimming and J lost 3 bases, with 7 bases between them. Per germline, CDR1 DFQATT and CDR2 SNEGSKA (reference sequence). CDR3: CSAYPDYGYTF. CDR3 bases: TGCAGTGCTTACCCAGACTATGGCTACACCTTC.

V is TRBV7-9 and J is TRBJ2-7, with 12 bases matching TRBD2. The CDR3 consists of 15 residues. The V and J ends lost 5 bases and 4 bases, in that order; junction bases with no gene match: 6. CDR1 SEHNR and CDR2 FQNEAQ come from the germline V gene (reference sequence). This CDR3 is CASSTLAGGKYEQYF. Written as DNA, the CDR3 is TGTGCCAGCAGCACACTAGCGGGGGGAAAATACGAGCAGTACTTC. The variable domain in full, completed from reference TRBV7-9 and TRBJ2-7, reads DTGVSQNPRHKITKRGQNVTFRCDPISEHNRLYWYRQTLGQGPEFLTYFQNEAQLEKSRLLSDRFSAERPKGSFSTLEIQRTEQGDSAMYLCASSTLAGGKYEQYFGPGTRLTVT.

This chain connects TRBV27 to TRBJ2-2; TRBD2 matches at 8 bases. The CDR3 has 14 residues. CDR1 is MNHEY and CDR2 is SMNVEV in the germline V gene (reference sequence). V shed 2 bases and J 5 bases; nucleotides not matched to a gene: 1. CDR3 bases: TGTGCCAGCAGTTTAGCGGGAGGAACCGGGGAGCTGTTTTTT. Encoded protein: CASSLAGGTGELFF.

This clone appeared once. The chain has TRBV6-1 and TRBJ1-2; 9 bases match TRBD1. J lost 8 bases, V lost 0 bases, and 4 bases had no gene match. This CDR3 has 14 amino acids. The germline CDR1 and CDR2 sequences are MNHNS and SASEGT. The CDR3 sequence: CASSEAGTGKGYTF. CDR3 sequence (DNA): TGTGCCAGCAGTGAAGCTGGGACAGGGAAGGGCTACACCTTC.

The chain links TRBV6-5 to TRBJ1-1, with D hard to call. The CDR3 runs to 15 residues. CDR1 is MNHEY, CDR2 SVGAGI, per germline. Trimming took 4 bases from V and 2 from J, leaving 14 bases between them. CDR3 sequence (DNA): TGTGCCAGCAGTTTCGACCGCACTTCTAACACTGAAGCTTTCTTT. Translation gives CASSFDRTSNTEAFF.

This CDR3 reads CATKPGGALQEKLFF. Written as DNA, the CDR3 is TGTGCCACCAAGCCGGGGGGGGCGCTCCAAGAAAAACTGTTTTTT. This chain joins TRBV18 and TRBJ1-4, with a tentative D call TRBD1 (6 bases). This CDR3 is 15 amino acids long. CDR1 and CDR2 from the germline V gene are KGHSH and LQKENI. V dropped 10 bases and J dropped 8 bases, with 23 bases sitting between them.

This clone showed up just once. This chain's CDR3 is CASSLVEYTGELFF. CDR3 in DNA: TGTGCCAGCAGCTTAGTGGAGTACACCGGGGAGCTGTTTTTT. The chain carries TRBV7-6 and TRBJ2-2; D is unresolved. Germline V lookup: CDR1 SGHVS, CDR2 FNYEAQ. The CDR3 is 14 amino acids. The V gene lost 1 base and the J gene lost 3 bases, with 6 bases spanning the gap.

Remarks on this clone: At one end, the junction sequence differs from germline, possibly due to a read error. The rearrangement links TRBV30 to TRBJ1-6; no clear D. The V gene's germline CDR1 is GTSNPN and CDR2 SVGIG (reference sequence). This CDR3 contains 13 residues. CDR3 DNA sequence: TGTGCCTGGAGTCCCCTCGCCAGTTCATCCCTCCACTTT. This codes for CAWSPLASSSLHF.

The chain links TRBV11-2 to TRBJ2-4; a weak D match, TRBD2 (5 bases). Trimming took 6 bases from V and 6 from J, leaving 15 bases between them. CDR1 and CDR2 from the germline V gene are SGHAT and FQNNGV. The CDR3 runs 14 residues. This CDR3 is CASRGSLAGNIQYF. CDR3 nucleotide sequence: TGTGCCAGCAGGGGGTCCCTCGCGGGAAACATTCAGTACTTC.

The CDR3 nucleotides read TGTGCCACCGCGCCGGGACAAACTTTTCAGCCCCAGCATTTT. It yields the protein CATAPGQTFQPQHF. This rearrangement joins TRBV19 to TRBJ1-5; D perhaps matches TRBD1 (6 bases). The CDR3 sequence is 14 residues long. V dropped 10 bases and J dropped 6 bases, with 19 bases sitting between them. Germline V gives CDR1 LNHDA, CDR2 SQIVND (reference sequence).

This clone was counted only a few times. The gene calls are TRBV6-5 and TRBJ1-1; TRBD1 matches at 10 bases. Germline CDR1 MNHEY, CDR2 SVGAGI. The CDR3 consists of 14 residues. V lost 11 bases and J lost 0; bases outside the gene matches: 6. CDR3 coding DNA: TGTGCCTGCGAGGGACAGGGGATGAACACTGAAGCTTTCTTT. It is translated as CACEGQGMNTEAFF.

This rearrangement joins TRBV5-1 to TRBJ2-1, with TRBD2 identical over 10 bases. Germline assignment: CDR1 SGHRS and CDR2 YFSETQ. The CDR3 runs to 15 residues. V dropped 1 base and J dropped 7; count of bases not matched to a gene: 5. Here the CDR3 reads CASSLTSGVNNEQFF. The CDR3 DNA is TGCGCCAGCAGCTTGACTAGCGGGGTGAATAATGAGCAGTTCTTC.

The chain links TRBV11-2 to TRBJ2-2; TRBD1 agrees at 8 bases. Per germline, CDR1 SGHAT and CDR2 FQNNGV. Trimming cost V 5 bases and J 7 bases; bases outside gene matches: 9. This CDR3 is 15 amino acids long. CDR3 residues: CASSHGQGIIGELFF. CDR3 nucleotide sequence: TGTGCCAGCAGCCACGGACAGGGTATCATCGGGGAGCTGTTTTTT. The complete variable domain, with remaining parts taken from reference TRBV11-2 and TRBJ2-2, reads EAGVAQSPRYKIIEKRQSVAFWCNPISGHATLYWYQQILGQGPKLLIQFQNNGVVDDSQLPKDRFSAERLKGVDSTLKIQPAKLEDSAVYLCASSHGQGIIGELFFGEGSRLTVL.

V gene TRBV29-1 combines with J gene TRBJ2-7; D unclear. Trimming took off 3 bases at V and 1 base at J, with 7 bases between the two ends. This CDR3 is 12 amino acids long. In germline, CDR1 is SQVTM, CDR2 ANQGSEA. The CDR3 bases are TGCAGCGTTGAGACGCTATCCTACGAGCAGTACTTC. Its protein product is CSVETLSYEQYF.